The entry below gives a single T cell receptor beta chain sequence along with its context. Sequencing was performed with immunoSEQ multiplex PCR; in TCRdb, only in-frame clones are kept and a portion is missing. This table has approximately 99,000 clones, around 84% appearing once. These data come from a study of T cell responses to AZD1222 COVID-19 vaccine. Study context: Pooled samples include second doses given at about 4 or 12 weeks.

There are 18 residues in the CDR3. Trimming removed 4 bases from V and 7 bases from J, with 26 bases in between. Germline loops: CDR1 MGHRA, CDR2 YSYEKL. The chain combines TRBV4-1 with TRBJ1-5, with a tentative D call TRBD1 (6 bases). The TCR originated in an adult in good health. This specimen consisted of peripheral blood, obtained on day 0 of AZD1222 vaccination. CDR3 bases: TGCGCCAGCAGCCGTACTCTACCGGGACAAAACATGGAACAGCCCCAGCATTTT. It translates to CASSRTLPGQNMEQPQHF.